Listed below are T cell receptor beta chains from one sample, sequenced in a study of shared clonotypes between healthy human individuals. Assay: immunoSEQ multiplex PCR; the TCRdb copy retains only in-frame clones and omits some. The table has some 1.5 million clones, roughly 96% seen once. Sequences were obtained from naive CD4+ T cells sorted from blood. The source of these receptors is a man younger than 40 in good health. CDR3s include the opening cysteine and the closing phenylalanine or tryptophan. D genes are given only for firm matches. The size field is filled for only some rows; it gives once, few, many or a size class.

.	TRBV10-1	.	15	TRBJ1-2	CASSGFPGPRSGYTF	TGCGCCAGCAGTGGATTTCCGGGACCGAGGTCTGGCTACACCTTC
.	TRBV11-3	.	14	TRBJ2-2	CASSSTVNTGELFF	TGTGCCAGCAGCTCCACAGTGAACACCGGGGAGCTGTTTTTT
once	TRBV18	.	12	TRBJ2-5	CASSPSLETQYF	TGTGCCAGCTCACCAAGCTTAGAGACCCAGTACTTC
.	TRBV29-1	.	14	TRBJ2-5	CSVAGQLYQETQYF	TGCAGCGTTGCAGGACAGCTATACCAAGAGACCCAGTACTTC
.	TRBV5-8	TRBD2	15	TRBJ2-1	CASSLTSGPYNEQFF	TGTGCCAGCAGCCTAACTAGCGGGCCATACAATGAGCAGTTCTTC
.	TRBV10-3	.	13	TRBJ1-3	CAISPAGENTIYF	TGTGCCATCAGTCCAGCCGGGGAAAACACCATATATTTT
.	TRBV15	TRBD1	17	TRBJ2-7	CATSSAPGDRGHGEQYF	TGTGCCACCAGTTCTGCCCCGGGGGACAGGGGGCATGGGGAGCAGTACTTC
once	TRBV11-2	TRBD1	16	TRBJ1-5	CASSQAGQGSNQPQHF	TGTGCCAGCAGCCAGGCGGGACAGGGTTCGAATCAGCCCCAGCATTTT
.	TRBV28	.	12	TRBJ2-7	CASSLSGYEQYF	TGTGCCAGCAGTTTATCCGGTTACGAGCAGTACTTC
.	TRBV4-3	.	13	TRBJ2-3	CASSQSAPDTQYF	TGCGCCAGCAGCCAAAGTGCTCCAGATACGCAGTATTTT
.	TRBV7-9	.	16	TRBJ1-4	CASSHNGVPTNEKLFF	TGTGCCAGCAGTCACAATGGGGTTCCAACTAATGAAAAACTGTTTTTT
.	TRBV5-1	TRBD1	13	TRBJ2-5	CASSDRVGETQYF	TGCGCCAGTAGTGACAGGGTAGGAGAGACCCAGTACTTC
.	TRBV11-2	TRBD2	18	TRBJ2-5	CASSLVASGNARRETQYF	TGTGCCAGCAGCTTAGTGGCTAGCGGGAATGCACGTAGGGAGACCCAGTACTTC
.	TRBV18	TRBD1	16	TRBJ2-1	CASSPDRVRSYDEQFF	TGTGCCAGCTCACCAGACAGGGTTCGGTCCTACGATGAGCAGTTCTTC
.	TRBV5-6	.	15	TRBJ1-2	CASSPKTGRNYGYTF	TGTGCCAGCAGCCCCAAAACCGGGAGAAACTATGGCTACACCTTC
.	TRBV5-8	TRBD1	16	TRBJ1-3	CASSLLPGQGRNTIYF	TGTGCCAGCAGCTTACTCCCGGGACAGGGGAGAAACACCATATATTTT
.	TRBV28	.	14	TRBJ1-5	CASRRTRAAQPQHF	TGTGCCAGCAGGCGGACCAGGGCGGCTCAGCCCCAGCATTTT
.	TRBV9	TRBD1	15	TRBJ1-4	CASSVGGQGDEKLFF	TGTGCCAGCAGCGTAGGGGGACAGGGGGATGAAAAACTGTTTTTT
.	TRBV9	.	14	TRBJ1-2	CASSVGRVPGGYTF	TGTGCCAGCAGCGTAGGAAGGGTACCTGGGGGCTACACCTTC
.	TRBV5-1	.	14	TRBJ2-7	CASSSVAGSHEQYF	TGCGCCAGCAGCTCCGTGGCGGGATCTCACGAGCAGTACTTC
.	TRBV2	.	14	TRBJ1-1	CASSLNWDGSEAFF	TGTGCCAGCAGTTTAAACTGGGACGGCTCTGAAGCTTTCTTT
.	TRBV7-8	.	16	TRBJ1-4	CASSSTLIATNEKLFF	TGTGCCAGCAGCTCGACATTGATAGCAACTAATGAAAAACTGTTTTTT
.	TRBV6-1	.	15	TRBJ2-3	CASSVSPTVPNTQYF	TGTGCCAGCAGTGTATCCCCGACAGTCCCAAATACGCAGTATTTT
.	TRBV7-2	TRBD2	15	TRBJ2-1	CASSLVGTRGNEQFF	TGTGCCAGCAGCTTAGTTGGGACTAGGGGCAATGAGCAGTTCTTC
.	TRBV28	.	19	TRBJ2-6	CASSRPTGEAAPGANVLTF	TGTGCCAGCAGTAGGCCGACGGGGGAAGCCGCTCCTGGGGCCAACGTCCTGACTTTC
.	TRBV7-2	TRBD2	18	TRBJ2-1	CASSSPSSGRETYNEQFF	TGTGCCAGCAGCTCCCCCAGTAGCGGGAGGGAAACCTACAATGAGCAGTTCTTC
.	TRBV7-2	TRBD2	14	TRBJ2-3	CASSLGAPSGRLKF	TGTGCCAGCAGCTTAGGCGCCCCTAGCGGGAGACTCAAATTT
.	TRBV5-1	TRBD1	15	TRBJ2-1	CASSLTGDNYNEQFF	TGCGCCAGCAGCCTGACAGGGGACAACTACAATGAGCAGTTCTTC
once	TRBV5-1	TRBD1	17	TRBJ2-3	CASSSHPTGGWTDTQYF	TGCGCCAGCAGCTCCCACCCGACAGGGGGATGGACAGATACGCAGTATTTT
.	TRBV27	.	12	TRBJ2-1	CASSPTYNEQFF	TGTGCCAGCAGCCCTACCTACAATGAGCAGTTCTTC
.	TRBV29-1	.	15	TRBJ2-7	CSVEDRDSNSYEQYF	TGCAGCGTTGAAGACCGGGACTCAAACTCCTACGAGCAGTACTTC
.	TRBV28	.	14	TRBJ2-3	CASSSEGETDTQYF	TGTGCCAGCAGTTCGGAGGGAGAGACAGATACGCAGTATTTT
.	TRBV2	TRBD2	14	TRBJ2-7	CASRPTSGRGEQYF	TGTGCCAGCAGGCCTACTAGCGGGAGAGGCGAGCAGTACTTC